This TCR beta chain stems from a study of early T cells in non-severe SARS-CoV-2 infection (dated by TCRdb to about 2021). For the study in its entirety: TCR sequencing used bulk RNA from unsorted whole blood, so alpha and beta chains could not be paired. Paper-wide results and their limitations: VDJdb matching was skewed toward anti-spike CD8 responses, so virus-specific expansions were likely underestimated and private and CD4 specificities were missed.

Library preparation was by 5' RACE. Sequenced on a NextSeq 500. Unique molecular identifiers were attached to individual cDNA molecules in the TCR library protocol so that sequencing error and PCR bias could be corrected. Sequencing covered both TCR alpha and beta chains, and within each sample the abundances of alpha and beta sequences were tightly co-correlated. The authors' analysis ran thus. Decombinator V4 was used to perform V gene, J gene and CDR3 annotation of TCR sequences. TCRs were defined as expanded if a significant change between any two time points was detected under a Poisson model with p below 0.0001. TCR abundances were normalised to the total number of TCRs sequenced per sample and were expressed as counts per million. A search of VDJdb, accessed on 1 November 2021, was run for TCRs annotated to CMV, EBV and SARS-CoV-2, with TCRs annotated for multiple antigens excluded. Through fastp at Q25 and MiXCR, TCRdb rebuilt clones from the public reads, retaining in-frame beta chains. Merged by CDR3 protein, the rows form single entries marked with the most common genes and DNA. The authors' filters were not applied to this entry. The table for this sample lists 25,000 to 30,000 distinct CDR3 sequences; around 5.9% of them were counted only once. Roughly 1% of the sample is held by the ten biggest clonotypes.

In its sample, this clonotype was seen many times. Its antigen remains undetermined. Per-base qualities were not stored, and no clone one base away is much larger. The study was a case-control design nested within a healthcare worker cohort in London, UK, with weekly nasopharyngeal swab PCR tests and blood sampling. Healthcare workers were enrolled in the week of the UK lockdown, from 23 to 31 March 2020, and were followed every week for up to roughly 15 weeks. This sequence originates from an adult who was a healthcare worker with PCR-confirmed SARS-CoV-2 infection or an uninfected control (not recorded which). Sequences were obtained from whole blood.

The CDR3 corresponds to CASSQVSSGVYNEQFF. The nucleotide sequence reads as follows: TGCGCCAGCAGCCAAGTATCTAGCGGAGTCTACAATGAGCAGTTCTTC. This chain joins TRBV4-3 to TRBJ2-1; TRBD2 fits 7 bases in the junction. Trimming accounts for 1 base at V and 3 bases at J, while the number of junction bases matched to no gene is 6. The CDR3, cysteine through phenylalanine, is 16 amino acids long. Left in the record is the CDR3 DNA by itself, 48 bases read in frame from the first base. CDR1 and CDR2 are read off the germline V gene as LGHNA and YSLEER.